The rows below give T cell receptor beta chains drawn from one sample of a study of T cell responses to AZD1222 COVID-19 vaccine. Measured with immunoSEQ multiplex PCR; TCRdb has only the in-frame clones, and not every one. The table lists 50,000 to 65,000 clones, about 90% of them singletons. Material: peripheral blood, obtained on day 0 of AZD1222 vaccination. Every receptor here comes from an adult in good health. Both conserved end residues are part of each CDR3. A D gene is named only where the DNA matches it firmly. For some rows the clone size is stated as once, few or many, or as a class when expanded; others skip it.

j_gene	abundance	v_gene	d_gene	CDR3nt	CDR3aa
TRBJ1-1	NA	TRBV6-5	TRBD1	TGTGCCAGCAATTCCGACAGGGCTACTGAAGCTTTCTTT	CASNSDRATEAFF
TRBJ1-2	NA	TRBV18	NA	TGTGCCAGCTCTACAGTTGCTAACTATGGCTACACCTTC	CASSTVANYGYTF
TRBJ2-1	NA	TRBV7-9	TRBD1	TGTGCCAGCAGCTCGGGGGACAGGCTGGATGAGCAGTTCTTC	CASSSGDRLDEQFF
TRBJ2-5	NA	TRBV24-1	TRBD1	TGTGCCACCAGTGATTCCGGGACAGGCGACCAAGAGACCCAGTACTTC	CATSDSGTGDQETQYF
TRBJ2-6	NA	TRBV7-9	NA	TGTGCCAGCAGGCGATCAGGCGCCGGGGCCAACGTCCTGACTTTC	CASRRSGAGANVLTF
TRBJ1-6	NA	TRBV7-3	NA	TGTGCCAGCAGCTTAGTGGGCCCTCCGGGTTCACCCCTCCACTTT	CASSLVGPPGSPLHF
TRBJ1-5	NA	TRBV5-4	NA	TGTGCCAGCAGCACCGGGGGAGATAGCAATCAGCCCCAGCATTTT	CASSTGGDSNQPQHF
TRBJ1-6	NA	TRBV2	NA	TGTGCCAGCAGAGGGGGTTTCGATTCACCCCTCCACTTT	CASRGGFDSPLHF
TRBJ2-1	NA	TRBV11-1	TRBD1	TGTGCCAGCAGCCTAAACAGGGGGCTTAACAATGAGCAGTTCTTC	CASSLNRGLNNEQFF
TRBJ2-3	NA	TRBV10-2	TRBD1	TGCGCCAGCAGGGAACAGGGGACGAGAGATACGCAGTATTTT	CASREQGTRDTQYF
TRBJ1-3	NA	TRBV30	NA	TGTGCCTGGTCCCAGGTTACTGGAAACACCATATATTTT	CAWSQVTGNTIYF
TRBJ2-2	few	TRBV5-1	TRBD1	TGCGCCAGCAGACAGGGGGCAACGACGAACACCGGGGAGCTGTTTTTT	CASRQGATTNTGELFF
TRBJ1-1	NA	TRBV30	NA	TGTGCCTGGAGGAGCAGGGGCTTGGCTGAAGCTTTCTTT	CAWRSRGLAEAFF
TRBJ2-5	NA	TRBV18	TRBD2	TGTGCCAGCTCACCTTTGGGACTACGAGAGACCCAGTACTTC	CASSPLGLRETQYF
TRBJ1-5	NA	TRBV29-1	NA	TGCAGCGGTTGGGGCCCACAGTCGCATTTT	CSGWGPQSHF
TRBJ1-2	NA	TRBV5-4	NA	TGTGCCAGCAGCTTGGGGGGGCACGGCTATGGCTACACCTTC	CASSLGGHGYGYTF
TRBJ1-2	NA	TRBV19	TRBD1	TGTGCCAGTACCACGGACAGGGGGTACTATGGCTACACCTTC	CASTTDRGYYGYTF
TRBJ2-5	NA	TRBV19	TRBD1	TGTGCCAGTAGTATTCAGACAGGGCGCGAGACCCAGTACTTC	CASSIQTGRETQYF
TRBJ1-4	NA	TRBV5-6	NA	TGTGCCAGCAGCTTGGCTGGGGGTGGTGAAAAACTGTTTTTT	CASSLAGGGEKLFF
TRBJ1-3	few	TRBV25-1	NA	TGTGCCAGCAAAGGAGGAAACACCATATATTTT	CASKGGNTIYF
TRBJ2-1	NA	TRBV2	NA	TGTGCCAGCAGGTATAGCGGTGAGCAGTTCTTC	CASRYSGEQFF